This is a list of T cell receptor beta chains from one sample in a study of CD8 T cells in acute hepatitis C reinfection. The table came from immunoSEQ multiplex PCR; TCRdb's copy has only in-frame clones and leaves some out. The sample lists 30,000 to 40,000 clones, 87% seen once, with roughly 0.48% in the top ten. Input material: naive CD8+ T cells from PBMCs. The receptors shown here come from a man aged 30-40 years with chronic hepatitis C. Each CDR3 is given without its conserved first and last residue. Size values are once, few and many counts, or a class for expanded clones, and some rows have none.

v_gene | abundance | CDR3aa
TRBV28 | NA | ASTVGSGNTIY
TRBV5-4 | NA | ASSLLGSYEQY
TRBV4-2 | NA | ASSQVDRRDSPLH
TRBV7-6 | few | ASSPGESYEQY
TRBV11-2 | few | ASSLGGTVAEAF
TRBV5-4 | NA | ASSLGVSYEQY
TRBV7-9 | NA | ASSQLTGPYEQY
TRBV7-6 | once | ASSLDDGQPQH
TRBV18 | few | ASSDGASTDTQY
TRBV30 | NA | AWRTPRSMNTEAF
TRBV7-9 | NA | ASSVSSGRIQETQY
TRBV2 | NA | ASSDGTGRTEAF
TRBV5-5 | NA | ASSYLASSYEQY
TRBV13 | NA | ASSTRGGDSGANVLT
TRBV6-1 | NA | ASTRQTYYGYT
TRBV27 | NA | ASSLGAVGNEQF
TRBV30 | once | AWSDKVGNRAWYGYT
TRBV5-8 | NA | ASSTFVAGGRTDTQY
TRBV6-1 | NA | ASSSAGYNEQF